These 8 T cell receptor beta chains were all obtained from the same sample, sequenced in a study of CD8 T cells in Susac syndrome (dated by TCRdb to about 2019). Library method: the immunoSEQ multiplex PCR assay. RNA was extracted with the RNeasy kit and about 0.5 to 1 ug was reverse transcribed using random hexamers. The public sequencing data were trimmed at Q25 with fastp and processed into clonotypes with MiXCR by TCRdb, which kept only in-frame beta chains. Duplicate CDR3 protein sequences are folded into a single record with the most common DNA and genes. This sample is represented by around 200,000 distinct CDR3 sequences; 90% to 96% of them were singletons. The ten largest clones represent around 0.096% of the sample. Sequenced material: CD4+ T cells from PBMCs. These receptors were obtained from a human donor with Susac syndrome.

This clonotype was recorded once. The V gene is TRBV7-8, the J gene TRBJ2-7; no firm D call. The V gene lost 1 base and the J gene lost 2 bases, with 9 bases spanning the gap. This CDR3 is 14 amino acids long. Germline lookup yields CDR1 SGHVS and CDR2 FQNEAQ. This CDR3 reads CASSLVSVPYEQYF. The CDR3, as DNA: TGTGCCAGCAGCTTAGTCTCCGTCCCCTACGAGCAGTACTTC.

The genes are TRBV5-1 and TRBJ1-3, with 8 bases that match TRBD1. Germline V lookup: CDR1 SGHRS, CDR2 YFSETQ. V lost 5 bases, J lost 2 bases, and 6 bases stayed unmatched. This CDR3 spans 15 amino acids. CDR3 sequence: CASRQDRATGNTIYF. The CDR3 nucleotides read TGCGCCAGCAGGCAGGACAGGGCGACTGGAAACACCATATATTTT.

This chain links TRBV3-1 with TRBJ1-5, with D tentatively TRBD1 (6 bases). CDR1 and CDR2 from the germline V gene are LGHDT and YNNKEL (reference sequence). This CDR3 region has 15 residues. The ends were cut back, 0 bases at V and 6 bases at J, with 12 bases in the middle. The DNA for the CDR3 is TGTGCCAGCAGCCAAGATGCGACAGGTTTTCAGCCCCAGCATTTT. Translating gives CASSQDATGFQPQHF.

The V call is TRBV12-3 or TRBV12-4, the J call TRBJ2-7; 10 nucleotides match TRBD1. The length of the CDR3 is 15 residues. The junction had 5 bases not matched to a gene; V was cut back by 5 bases and J by 1 base. CDR3 protein: CASSPWDRGSYEQYF. The CDR3 DNA follows: TGTGCCAGCAGTCCCTGGGACAGGGGATCCTACGAGCAGTACTTC.

This chain links TRBV4-2 with TRBJ2-1; no reliable D call. V was cut by 4 bases and J by 1 base, with 8 bases left in between. This CDR3 region has 14 residues. The germline V gene has CDR1 LGHNA and CDR2 YNFKEQ. The CDR3 here is CASSRTTSYNEQFF. The DNA for the CDR3 is TGTGCCAGCAGCCGGACCACTTCCTACAATGAGCAGTTCTTC.

The rearrangement joins TRBV10-3 to TRBJ2-5; TRBD2 is a possible D gene (6 bases). V was clipped by 11 bases and J by 2 bases, with 12 bases between them. The CDR3 length is 12 residues. Germline loops: CDR1 ENHRY, CDR2 SYGVKD. In DNA form, the CDR3 reads TGTGCCGCGGGACGGCAACAAGAGACCCAGTACTTC. This sequence encodes CAAGRQQETQYF.

The V and J genes are TRBV12-3 or TRBV12-4 and TRBJ1-2; no reliable D call. The CDR3 is 16 amino acids. V lost 8 bases and J lost 8, with 27 bases in between. The CDR3 reads CASVRYRGSTLEGYTF. CDR3 coding DNA: TGTGCCAGCGTAAGATACAGAGGGAGCACCTTGGAGGGCTACACCTTC.

This clonotype was detected a few times. At one end, the junction sequence differs from germline, possibly due to a read error. V is TRBV4-2 and J is TRBJ1-6; no reliable D call. From germline, CDR1 is LGHNA and CDR2 YNFKEQ. The CDR3 totals 13 residues. CDR3 nucleotide sequence: TGTGCCAGCAGCCGCTTACAAAATTCACCCCTCCATTTT. Translation: CASSRLQNSPLHF.